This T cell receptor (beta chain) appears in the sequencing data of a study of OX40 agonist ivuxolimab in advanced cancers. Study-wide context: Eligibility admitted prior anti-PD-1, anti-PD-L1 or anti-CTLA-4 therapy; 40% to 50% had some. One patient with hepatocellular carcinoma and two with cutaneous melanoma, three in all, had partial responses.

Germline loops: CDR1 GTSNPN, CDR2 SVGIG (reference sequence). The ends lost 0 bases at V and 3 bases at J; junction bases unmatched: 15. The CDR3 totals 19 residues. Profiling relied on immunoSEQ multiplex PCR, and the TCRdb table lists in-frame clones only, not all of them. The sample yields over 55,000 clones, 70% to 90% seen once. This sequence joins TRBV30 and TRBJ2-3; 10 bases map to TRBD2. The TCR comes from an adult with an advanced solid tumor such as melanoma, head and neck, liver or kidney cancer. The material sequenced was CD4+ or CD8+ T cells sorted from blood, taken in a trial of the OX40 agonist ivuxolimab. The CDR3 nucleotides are TGTGCCTGGAGTGTATACGGGGCTAGCGGGAGTATAAGGACAGATACGCAGTATTTT. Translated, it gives CAWSVYGASGSIRTDTQYF. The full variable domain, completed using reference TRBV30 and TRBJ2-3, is SQTIHQWPATLVQPVGSPLSLECTVEGTSNPNLYWYRQAAGRGLQLLFYSVGIGQISSEVPQNLSASRPQDRQFILSSKKLLLSDSGFYLCAWSVYGASGSIRTDTQYFGPGTRLTVL.